These 8 T cell receptor beta chains share one sample of origin, sequenced in a study of response to subunit inactivated influenza vaccine. TCRdb independently ran MiXCR on the RT-PCR reads; one entry per CDR3 protein. The sample has 200,000 to 250,000 distinct CDR3 sequences, 9.5% to 15% seen once; the top ten hold about 7.8%. Here the sequenced sample was non-naive T cells sorted from PBMCs, taken about 14 days before vaccination. These receptors all come from a man aged 45-65 years who received an inactivated influenza vaccine.

This rearrangement joins TRBV12-3 or TRBV12-4 to TRBJ1-2, with a possible D match to TRBD1 (5 bases). The CDR3 consists of 13 residues. V was cut by 7 bases and J by 4 bases, with 13 bases left in between. The chain's CDR3 is CASTLRGAYGYTF. The CDR3 region has the DNA TGTGCCAGCACTCTAAGGGGTGCCTATGGCTACACCTTC.

This sequence joins TRBV24-1 and TRBJ2-1, with a tentative D call TRBD2 (5 bases). V was clipped by 5 bases and J by 6 bases, with 13 bases between them. The CDR3 totals 14 residues. The germline gives CDR1 KGHDR, CDR2 SFDVKD. CDR3 loop: CATSVAGLPNEQFF. For the CDR3, the DNA is TGTGCCACCAGTGTGGCGGGCCTGCCCAATGAGCAGTTCTTC.

The chain is built from TRBV3-1 and TRBJ1-5, with a tentative D call TRBD1 (6 bases). There are 17 residues in the CDR3. The ends were cut back, 3 bases at V and 2 bases at J, with 17 bases in the middle. Per the germline V gene, CDR1 is LGHDT and CDR2 is YNNKEL (reference sequence). CDR3 coding DNA: TGTGCCAGCAGCCATGGCCTTATACAGGGCCGCAATCAGCCCCAGCATTTT. As protein: CASSHGLIQGRNQPQHF.

This clonotype was recorded a few times. CDR3 sequence reads: CASSQEYGPAYTSSYNEQFF. As DNA, the CDR3 is TGCGCCAGCAGCCAAGAATACGGACCAGCCTACACGAGCTCCTACAATGAGCAGTTCTTC. The rearrangement uses TRBV4-3 and TRBJ2-1; D is uncertain. Trimming took off 0 bases at V and 0 bases at J, with 21 bases between the two ends. CDR1 LGHNA and CDR2 YSLEER come from the germline V gene. The CDR3 is 20 amino acids.

This clonotype turned up a few times. The rearrangement joins TRBV3-1 to TRBJ1-1; no firm D call. The ends were cut back, 1 base at V and 3 bases at J, with 15 bases in the middle. Germline V CDR1 and CDR2: LGHDT, YNNKEL (reference sequence). The CDR3 spans 16 residues. CDR3 nucleotide sequence: TGTGCCAGCAGCCAAGTCCATCCCGCGGAGGACACTGAAGCTTTCTTT. Residues: CASSQVHPAEDTEAFF.

This clonotype was counted between two and nine times. The chain links TRBV18 to TRBJ1-1, with 9 bases lining up with TRBD1. This CDR3 spans 15 amino acids. V shed 6 bases and J 0 bases; nucleotides not matched to a gene: 5. Germline V CDR1 and CDR2: KGHSH, LQKENI. The CDR3 reads CASSRGTGMNTEAFF. In DNA, the CDR3 is TGTGCCAGCTCTCGAGGGACAGGGATGAACACTGAAGCTTTCTTT. Full variable domain (missing parts from reference TRBV18 and TRBJ1-1): NAGVMQNPRHLVRRRGQEARLRCSPMKGHSHVYWYRQLPEEGLKFMVYLQKENIIDESGMPKERFSAEFPKEGPSILRIQQVVRGDSAAYFCASSRGTGMNTEAFFGQGTRLTVV.

The chain joins TRBV20-1 to TRBJ1-2; 8 bases agree with TRBD1. Germline V gene sequence: CDR1 DFQATT, CDR2 SNEGSKA (reference sequence). This CDR3 spans 14 amino acids. V lost 1 base and J lost 7; bases outside the gene matches: 8. The CDR3 DNA reads TGCAGTGCTAGAGCCCAGGGGGCCGTTGGTGGCTACACCTTC. Translated: CSARAQGAVGGYTF.

This clonotype was recorded a few times. V is TRBV20-1 and J is TRBJ1-5; 7 bases line up with TRBD1. This CDR3 contains 14 residues. Trimming took 3 bases from V and 4 from J; bases not matched to a gene: 6. CDR1 is DFQATT and CDR2 is SNEGSKA in the germline V gene (reference sequence). The CDR3 protein is CSASPVTGNQPQHF. The DNA of the CDR3 is TGCAGTGCTAGCCCCGTGACAGGGAATCAGCCCCAGCATTTT.